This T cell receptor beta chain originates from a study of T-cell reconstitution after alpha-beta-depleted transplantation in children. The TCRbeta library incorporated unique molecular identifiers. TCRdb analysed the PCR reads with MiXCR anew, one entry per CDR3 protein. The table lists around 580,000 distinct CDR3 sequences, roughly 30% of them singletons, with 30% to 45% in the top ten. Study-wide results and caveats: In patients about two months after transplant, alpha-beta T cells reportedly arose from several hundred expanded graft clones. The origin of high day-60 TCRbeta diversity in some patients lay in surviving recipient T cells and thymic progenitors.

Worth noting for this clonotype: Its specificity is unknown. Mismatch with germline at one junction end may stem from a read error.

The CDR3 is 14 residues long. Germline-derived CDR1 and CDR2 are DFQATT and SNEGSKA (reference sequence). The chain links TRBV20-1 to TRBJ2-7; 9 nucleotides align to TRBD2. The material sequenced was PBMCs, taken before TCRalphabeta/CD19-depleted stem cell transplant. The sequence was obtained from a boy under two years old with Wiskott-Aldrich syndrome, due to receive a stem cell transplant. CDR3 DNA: TGCACTGCTAGTGCGCGGGAGGGCCCGTACGAGCAGTACTTC. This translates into CTASAREGPYEQYF.